The clone carrying this T cell receptor beta chain has a count of ten or more. Germline CDR1 MNHEY, CDR2 SVGEGT. Losses at the gene ends were 2 bases for V and 0 bases for J; bases not matched to a gene: 8. There are 17 residues in the CDR3. The sample is drawn from a study of T-cell reconstitution after alpha-beta-depleted transplantation in children. A TCRbeta library incorporating unique molecular identifiers was prepared. TCRdb analysed the PCR reads with MiXCR anew, one entry per CDR3 protein. The table includes over 550,000 distinct CDR3 sequences, over 9.5% detected once. The origin of this receptor is a human donor who donated a stem cell graft to a child with acute myeloid leukemia. The chain is built from TRBV6-2 or TRBV6-3 and TRBJ2-3, with TRBD2 matching 7 bases. The sample consisted of PBMCs from the stem cell graft donor, taken from the stem cell graft. This CDR3 is CASSYGTKKASTDTQYF. CDR3 nucleotides: TGTGCCAGCAGTTACGGGACTAAGAAAGCTAGCACAGATACGCAGTATTTT.